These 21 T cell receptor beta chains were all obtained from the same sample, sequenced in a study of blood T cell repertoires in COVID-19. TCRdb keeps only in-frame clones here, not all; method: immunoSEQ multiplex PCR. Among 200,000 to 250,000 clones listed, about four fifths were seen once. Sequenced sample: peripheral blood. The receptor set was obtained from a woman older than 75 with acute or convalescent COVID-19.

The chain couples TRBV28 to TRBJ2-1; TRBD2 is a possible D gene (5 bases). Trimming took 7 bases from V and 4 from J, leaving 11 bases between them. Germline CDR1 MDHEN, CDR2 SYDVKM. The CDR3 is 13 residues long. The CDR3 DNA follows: TGTGCCAGCAATCGAGGGTCATACAATGAGCAGTTCTTC. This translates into CASNRGSYNEQFF.

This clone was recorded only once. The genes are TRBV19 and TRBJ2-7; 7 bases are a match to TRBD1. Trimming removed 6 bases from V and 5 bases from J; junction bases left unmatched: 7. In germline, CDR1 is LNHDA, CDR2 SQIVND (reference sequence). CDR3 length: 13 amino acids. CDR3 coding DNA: TGTGCCAGTAGAGGGCAGGGGGTCGACGAGCAGTACTTC. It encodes CASRGQGVDEQYF.

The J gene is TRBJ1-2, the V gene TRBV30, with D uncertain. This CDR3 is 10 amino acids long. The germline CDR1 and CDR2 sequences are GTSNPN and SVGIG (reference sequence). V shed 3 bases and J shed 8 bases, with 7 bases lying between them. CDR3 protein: CAWRAVGYTF. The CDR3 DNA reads TGTGCCTGGAGGGCGGTCGGCTACACCTTC.

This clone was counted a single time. The CDR3 region has the DNA TGCAGCGTTGAAGTTGGACAGATAGATGAAAAACTGTTTTTT. Translation: CSVEVGQIDEKLFF. This rearrangement joins TRBV29-1 to TRBJ1-4, with D tentatively TRBD1 (6 bases). The length of the CDR3 is 14 residues. The V gene's germline CDR1 is SQVTM and CDR2 ANQGSEA. V was trimmed by 1 base and J by 6 bases, leaving 12 bases between them.

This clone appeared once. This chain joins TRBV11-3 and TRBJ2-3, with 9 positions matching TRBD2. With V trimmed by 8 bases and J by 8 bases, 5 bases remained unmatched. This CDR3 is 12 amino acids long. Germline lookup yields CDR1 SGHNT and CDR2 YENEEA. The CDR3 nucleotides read TGTGCCAGCTCCGGCGGGGGGGGTACGCAGTATTTT. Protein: CASSGGGGTQYF.

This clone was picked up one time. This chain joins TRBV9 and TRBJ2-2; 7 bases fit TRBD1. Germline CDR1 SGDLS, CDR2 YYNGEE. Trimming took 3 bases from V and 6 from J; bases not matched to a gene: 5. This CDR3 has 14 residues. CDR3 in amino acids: CASSARTGAGELFF. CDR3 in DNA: TGTGCCAGCAGCGCGCGGACAGGTGCCGGGGAGCTGTTTTTT.

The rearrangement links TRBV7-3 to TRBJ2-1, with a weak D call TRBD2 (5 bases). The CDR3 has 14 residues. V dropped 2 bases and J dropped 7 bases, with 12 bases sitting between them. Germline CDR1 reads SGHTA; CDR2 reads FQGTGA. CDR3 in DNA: TGTGCCAGCAGCTTATCCGGGCTAGCTAATGAGCAGTTCTTC. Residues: CASSLSGLANEQFF.

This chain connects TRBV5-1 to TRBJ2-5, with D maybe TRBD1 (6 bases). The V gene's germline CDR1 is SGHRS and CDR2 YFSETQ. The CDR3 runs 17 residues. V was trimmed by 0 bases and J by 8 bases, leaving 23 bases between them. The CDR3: CASSLEPGHEGEGTQYF. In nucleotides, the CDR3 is TGCGCCAGCAGCTTGGAACCGGGACACGAGGGGGAAGGCACCCAGTACTTC.

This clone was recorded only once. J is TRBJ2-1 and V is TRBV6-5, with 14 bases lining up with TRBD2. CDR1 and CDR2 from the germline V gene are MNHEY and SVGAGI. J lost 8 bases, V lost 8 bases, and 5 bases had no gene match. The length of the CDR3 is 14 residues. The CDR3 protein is CASERGLAGDEQFF. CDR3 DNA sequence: TGTGCCAGCGAAAGGGGACTAGCGGGAGATGAGCAGTTCTTC.

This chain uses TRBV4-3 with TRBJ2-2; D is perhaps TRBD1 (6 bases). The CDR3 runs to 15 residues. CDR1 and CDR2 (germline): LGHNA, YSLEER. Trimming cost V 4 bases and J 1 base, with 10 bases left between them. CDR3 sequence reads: CASSPQGQNTGELFF. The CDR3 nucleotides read TGCGCCAGCAGCCCCCAGGGACAGAACACCGGGGAGCTGTTTTTT.

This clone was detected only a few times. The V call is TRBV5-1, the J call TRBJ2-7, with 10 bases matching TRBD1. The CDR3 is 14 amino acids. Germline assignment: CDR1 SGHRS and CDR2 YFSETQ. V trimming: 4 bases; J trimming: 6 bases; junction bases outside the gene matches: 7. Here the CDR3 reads CASSPGTGEVEQYF. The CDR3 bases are TGCGCCAGCAGCCCCGGGACAGGGGAGGTCGAGCAGTACTTC.

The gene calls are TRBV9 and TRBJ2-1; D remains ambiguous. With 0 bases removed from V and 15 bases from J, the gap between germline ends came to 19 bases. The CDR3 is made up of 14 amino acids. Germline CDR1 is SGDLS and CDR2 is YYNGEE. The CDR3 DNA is TGTGCCAGCAGCGTAGGAGACATCCCCCCGCAACTGTTCTTC. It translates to CASSVGDIPPQLFF.

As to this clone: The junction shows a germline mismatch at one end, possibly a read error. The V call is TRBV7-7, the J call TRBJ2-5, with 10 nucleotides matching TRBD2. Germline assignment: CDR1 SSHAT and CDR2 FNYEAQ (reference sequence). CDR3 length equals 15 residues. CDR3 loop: CASSELLAGQETQYF. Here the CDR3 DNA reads TGTGCTAGCAGCGAACTACTAGCGGGGCAAGAGACCCAGTACTTC.

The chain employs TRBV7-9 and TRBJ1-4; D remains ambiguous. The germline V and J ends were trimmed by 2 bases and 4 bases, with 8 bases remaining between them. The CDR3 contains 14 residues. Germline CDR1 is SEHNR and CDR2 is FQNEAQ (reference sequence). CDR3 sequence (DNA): TGTGCCAGCAGCTTAAGGACTCTTAATGAAAAACTGTTTTTT. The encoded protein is CASSLRTLNEKLFF.

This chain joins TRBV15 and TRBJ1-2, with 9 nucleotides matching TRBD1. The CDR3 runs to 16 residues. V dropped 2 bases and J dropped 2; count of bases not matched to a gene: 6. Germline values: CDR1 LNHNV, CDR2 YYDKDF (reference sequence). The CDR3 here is CATSRNGQGRNYGYTF. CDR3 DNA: TGTGCCACCAGCAGAAATGGACAGGGGCGGAACTATGGCTACACCTTC.

The CDR3 nucleotides read TGTGCCAGCAGCGTAAGCGGGACTAGCGGGAGATCTCTTGAGCAGTTCTTC. It codes for CASSVSGTSGRSLEQFF. The chain employs TRBV9 and TRBJ2-1; 14 bases agree with TRBD2. V gave up 1 base and J gave up 9 bases; unmatched junction bases: 9. Germline CDR1 reads SGDLS; CDR2 reads YYNGEE. This CDR3 spans 17 amino acids.

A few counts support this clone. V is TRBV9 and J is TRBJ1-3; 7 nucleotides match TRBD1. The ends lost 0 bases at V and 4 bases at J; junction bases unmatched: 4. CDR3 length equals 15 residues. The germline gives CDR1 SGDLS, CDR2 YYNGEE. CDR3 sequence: CASSVEGARGNTIYF. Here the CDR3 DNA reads TGTGCCAGCAGCGTAGAGGGGGCGCGAGGAAACACCATATATTTT.

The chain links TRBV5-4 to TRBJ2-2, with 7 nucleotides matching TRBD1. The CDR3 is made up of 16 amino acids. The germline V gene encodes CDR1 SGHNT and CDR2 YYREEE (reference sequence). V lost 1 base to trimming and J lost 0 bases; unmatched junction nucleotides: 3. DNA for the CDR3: TGTGCCAGCAGCTTGAACAGGGGCACGAACACCGGGGAGCTGTTTTTT. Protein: CASSLNRGTNTGELFF.

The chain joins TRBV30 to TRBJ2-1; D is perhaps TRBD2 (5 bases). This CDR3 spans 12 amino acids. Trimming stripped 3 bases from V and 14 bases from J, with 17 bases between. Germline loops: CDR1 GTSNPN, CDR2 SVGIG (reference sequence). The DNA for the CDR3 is TGTGCCTGGAGCTTAAAACCGGGAAACAAGTTCTTC. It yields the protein CAWSLKPGNKFF.

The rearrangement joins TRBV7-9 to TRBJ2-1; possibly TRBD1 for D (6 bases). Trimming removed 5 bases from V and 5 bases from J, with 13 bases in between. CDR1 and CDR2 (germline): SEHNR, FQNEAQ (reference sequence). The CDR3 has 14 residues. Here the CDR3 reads CASSLRTEHNEQFF. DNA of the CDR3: TGTGCCAGCAGCCTTCGGACAGAACACAATGAGCAGTTCTTC.

This chain's CDR3 is CASSESSAGGGQFF. The CDR3 coding sequence is TGTGCCAGCAGTGAAAGTTCCGCGGGAGGAGGGCAGTTCTTC. This chain uses TRBV6-1 with TRBJ2-1; 8 bases map to TRBD2. CDR1 is MNHNS, CDR2 SASEGT, per germline. This CDR3 spans 14 amino acids. The J segment lost 12 bases and the V segment lost 2 bases, leaving 9 bases of the junction unmatched.